This T cell receptor beta chain is drawn from a study of regulatory T cells in long-lasting Graves disease. Points from the study as a whole: TRBV28, TRBJ1-2 and TRBJ2-5 emerged as the favored segments in persistent disease.

Time point described: persistent/refractory GD, antithyroid drugs over 5 years with positive TRAb. Preparation of the TCR library used RNA extracted from PBMCs. Roughly 9.8 milliliters of peripheral blood went into EDTA tubes. With regard to this clonotype: The antigen is not known.

Arm-PCR with iRepertoire HTBI primers amplified the CDR3 regions for these TCR beta libraries. TCRdb used MiXCR to reprocess the multiplex PCR reads, holding one entry per CDR3 protein. The sample lists 420,000 or so distinct CDR3 sequences, 23% occurring once. V lost 10 bases, J lost 4 bases, and 14 bases lay in between. The CDR3 extends over 14 amino acids. The germline V gene encodes CDR1 LNHDA and CDR2 SQIVND (reference sequence). The sequenced sample was peripheral blood mononuclear cells (PBMCs), obtained when the disease was refractory, from a patient treated with antithyroid drugs. This rearrangement joins TRBV19 to TRBJ2-6; either TRBD1 or TRBD2 may fit D (6 bases each). This sequence originates from a female donor with Graves disease. The CDR3, as DNA: TGTGCCACCAAAGGGGGGTCGGGGGCCAACGTCCTGACTTTC. Protein product: CATKGGSGANVLTF.